Following are 26 T cell receptor beta chains from one sample sequenced in a study of CD8 T cells in Susac syndrome. Reverse transcription of roughly 0.45 to 1 ug RNA was performed with random hexamers. TCRdb re-derived calls from the immunoSEQ multiplex PCR reads in MiXCR, one entry per CDR3 protein. The data hold roughly 130,000 distinct CDR3 sequences, with roughly 94% observed a single time. Specimen: CD4+ T cells from PBMCs. All receptors come from a human donor with multiple sclerosis.

The V and J genes are TRBV5-4 and TRBJ1-1, with TRBD1 as a possible D gene (6 bases). CDR3 length: 14 residues. Germline CDR1 SGHNT, CDR2 YYREEE (reference sequence). V lost 6 bases, J lost 0 bases, and 12 bases lay in between. The CDR3 region is CASTRGLLNTEAFF. The CDR3 DNA sequence: TGTGCCAGCACTCGGGGGCTCCTGAACACTGAAGCTTTCTTT.

The rearrangement links TRBV21-1 to TRBJ2-7. TRBV21-1 is assigned pseudogene status. This CDR3 contains 13 residues. Written as DNA, the CDR3 is TGTGCCAGCAGCAAAGGGATGAACTACGAGCAGTACTTC. It codes for CASSKGMNYEQYF.

The V gene is TRBV5-1, the J gene TRBJ1-1; D not resolved. The V end lost 0 bases, the J end lost 1 base, and 7 bases lay between the germline ends. This CDR3 contains 14 residues. Germline CDR1 is SGHRS and CDR2 is YFSETQ. As DNA, the CDR3 is TGCGCCAGCAGCTTGGAAGGCCCGAACACTGAAGCTTTCTTT. It encodes CASSLEGPNTEAFF.

The chain uses TRBV10-3 and TRBJ1-2; TRBD1 matches at 10 bases. The germline CDR1 and CDR2 sequences are ENHRY and SYGVKD. This CDR3 has 16 amino acids. V was pared by 5 bases and J by 4 bases, with 10 bases of the junction left unmatched. CDR3 region: CAISPGTGVSGYGYTF. The CDR3 DNA is TGTGCCATCAGTCCCGGGACAGGGGTGTCGGGCTATGGCTACACCTTC.

The genes are TRBV12-3 or TRBV12-4 and TRBJ1-5; 12 positions match TRBD1. J lost 6 bases, V lost 6 bases, and 9 bases had no gene match. The CDR3 is 16 amino acids. CDR3 in DNA: TGTGCCAGCAGCACCGGGACAGGGGGCGTCGGTCAGCCCCAGCATTTT. Translated, it gives CASSTGTGGVGQPQHF.

V is TRBV5-1 and J is TRBJ1-2; D may be TRBD1 (6 bases). Between the trimmed V and J ends, which lost 4 bases and 4 bases, there was a span of 17 bases. The CDR3 extends over 15 amino acids. Germline assignment: CDR1 SGHRS and CDR2 YFSETQ. The CDR3 region is CASSPEGEGIYGYTF. CDR3 nucleotides: TGCGCCAGCAGCCCTGAGGGGGAAGGAATCTATGGCTACACCTTC.

This chain joins TRBV7-9 and TRBJ2-3; TRBD2 matches at 7 bases. CDR1 is SEHNR and CDR2 is FQNEAQ in the germline V gene (reference sequence). The V segment lost 1 base and the J segment 12 bases; nucleotides outside the gene matches: 10. The CDR3 runs 14 residues. The CDR3 coding sequence is TGTGCCAGCAGCTTAGATCTTTCTAGCGGCCTCCAGTATTTT. Amino acid sequence: CASSLDLSSGLQYF.

The gene calls are TRBV18 and TRBJ2-1; 7 bases are shared with TRBD2. Trimming removed 6 bases from V and 5 bases from J; junction bases left unmatched: 10. Per germline, CDR1 KGHSH and CDR2 LQKENI. This CDR3 spans 15 amino acids. The CDR3 loop reads CASSRGLGSNNEQFF. The DNA of the CDR3 is TGTGCCAGCTCCCGAGGACTAGGGTCTAACAATGAGCAGTTCTTC.

The chain uses TRBV12-5 and TRBJ1-1; no clear D. Trimming removed 1 base from V and 1 base from J, with 1 base in between. Germline values: CDR1 LGHNT, CDR2 FRNRAP. This CDR3 region has 12 residues. The CDR3 spells CASGLENTEAFF. The CDR3 DNA is TGTGCTAGTGGTTTGGAGAACACTGAAGCTTTCTTT.

The chain couples TRBV13 to TRBJ1-1, with D uncertain. The germline V gene has CDR1 PRHDT and CDR2 FYEKMQ (reference sequence). V was shortened by 5 bases and J by 1 base, with 11 bases between the two germline ends. CDR3 size: 14 residues. CDR3 in DNA: TGTGCCAGCAGCACCCGACACGGGAACACTGAAGCTTTCTTT. This sequence encodes CASSTRHGNTEAFF.

The CDR3, as DNA: TGTGCCAGCAGCTTAATGCCATCAACCACAGATACGCAGTATTTT. It is translated as CASSLMPSTTDTQYF. V usage is TRBV7-9 and J usage is TRBJ2-3; D is ambiguous. Trimming left V 2 bases short and J 2 bases short, with 11 bases between. Germline lookup yields CDR1 SEHNR and CDR2 FQNEAQ (reference sequence). The CDR3 is 15 residues long.

This clonotype showed up just a few times. This chain uses TRBV2 with TRBJ2-7; 8 bases align to TRBD2. With V trimmed by 3 bases and J by 2 bases, 6 bases remained unmatched. This CDR3 region has 15 residues. Germline loops: CDR1 SNHLY, CDR2 FYNNEI. The CDR3 nucleotides are TGTGCCAGCAGTGATGCGGGGGGAGCGACCTACGAGCAGTACTTC. Translation gives CASSDAGGATYEQYF.

This chain joins TRBV7-2 and TRBJ1-2; TRBD1 matches 7 bases. The CDR3 has 13 amino acids. The trim removed 5 bases at V and 8 bases at J, leaving 8 bases unmatched. Germline loops: CDR1 SGHTA, CDR2 FQGNSA. The DNA for the CDR3 is TGTGCCAGCAGCCCCGACAGGGTAGAGGGCTACACCTTC. As protein: CASSPDRVEGYTF.

The chain couples TRBV5-1 to TRBJ2-5, with no clear D. CDR1 and CDR2 from the germline V gene are SGHRS and YFSETQ. The CDR3 length is 15 residues. V was cut by 1 base and J by 5 bases, with 15 bases left in between. The CDR3 loop is CASSLLLVNTETQYF. The CDR3, as DNA: TGCGCCAGCAGCTTGCTCTTAGTGAATACCGAGACCCAGTACTTC.

The genes are TRBV5-1 and TRBJ1-5; 7 bases map to TRBD1. Germline-derived CDR1 and CDR2 are SGHRS and YFSETQ. This CDR3 contains 17 residues. The V and J ends lost 4 bases and 0 bases, in that order; junction bases with no gene match: 10. CDR3 amino acids: CASSPGTAPYSNQPQHF. In DNA, the CDR3 is TGCGCCAGCAGCCCCGGGACAGCCCCCTATAGCAATCAGCCCCAGCATTTT.

The DNA of the CDR3 is TGTGCCAGCAGTATAACAGCCGGGCCGACCTACAATGAGCAGTTCTTC. Protein: CASSITAGPTYNEQFF. This chain uses TRBV12-3 or TRBV12-4 with TRBJ2-1; D uncertain. The CDR3 extends over 16 amino acids. Trimming left V 5 bases short and J 2 bases short, with 16 bases between.

The V gene is TRBV29-1, the J gene TRBJ2-5; TRBD2 aligns across 9 bases. The CDR3 consists of 10 residues. V was clipped by 6 bases and J by 12 bases; unmatched bases: 5. Germline-derived CDR1 and CDR2 are SQVTM and ANQGSEA. The DNA for the CDR3 is TGCAGCGTGGGGCCTAGCGGGGAGTACTTC. This codes for CSVGPSGEYF.

The chain carries TRBV30 and TRBJ1-3; D may be TRBD1 (5 bases). V was pared by 1 base and J by 0 bases, with 16 bases between. Germline assignment: CDR1 GTSNPN and CDR2 SVGIG (reference sequence). The CDR3 is 17 amino acids. DNA for the CDR3: TGTGCCTGGAGTGCCAGGGCTCCGGGGAGCTCTGGAAACACCATATATTTT. It yields the protein CAWSARAPGSSGNTIYF.

This chain uses TRBV11-2 with TRBJ2-3; TRBD2 matches 13 bases. Trimming cost V 5 bases and J 0 bases; bases outside gene matches: 5. The CDR3 length is 17 residues. Looked up from germline, CDR1 is SGHAT and CDR2 is FQNNGV. The CDR3 sequence: CASSLGLAGTSTDTQYF. CDR3 in DNA: TGTGCCAGCAGCCTGGGACTAGCGGGGACTAGCACAGATACGCAGTATTTT.

The chain has TRBV25-1 and TRBJ2-7; D unresolved. Germline V gives CDR1 MGHDK, CDR2 SYGVNS. The CDR3 length is 12 residues. V was pared by 0 bases and J by 4 bases, with 4 bases between. The CDR3 spells CASSEYKYEQYF. The CDR3 DNA reads as TGTGCCAGCAGTGAATATAAATACGAGCAGTACTTC.

In its sample, this clonotype was seen once. The chain carries TRBV3-1 and TRBJ2-1; tentative D call: TRBD2 (6 bases). The CDR3 has 12 amino acids. Germline V gene lookup returns CDR1 LGHDT and CDR2 YNNKEL (reference sequence). Trimming removed 4 bases at V and 9 bases at J, with 10 bases between. CDR3 DNA: TGTGCCAGCAGCCGGACGGGAGCTGAGCAGTTCTTC. Its translation: CASSRTGAEQFF.

The rearrangement uses TRBV19 and TRBJ1-1, with 11 bases fitting TRBD1. Germline V lookup: CDR1 LNHDA, CDR2 SQIVND (reference sequence). The CDR3 length is 14 residues. The trim removed 9 bases at V and 4 bases at J, leaving 7 bases unmatched. CDR3 sequence (DNA): TGTGCCAGCTACGGACAGGGGGCTGTCACTGAAGCTTTCTTT. Amino acids: CASYGQGAVTEAFF. The full variable domain, completed using reference TRBV19 and TRBJ1-1, is DGGITQSPKYLFRKEGQNVTLSCEQNLNHDAMYWYRQDPGQGLRLIYYSQIVNDFQKGDIAEGYSVSREKKESFPLTVTSAQKNPTAFYLCASYGQGAVTEAFFGQGTRLTVV.

This clonotype is a singleton in its sample. This chain uses TRBV5-1 with TRBJ1-1, with D possibly matching TRBD1 (5 bases). The CDR3 extends over 14 amino acids. CDR1 is SGHRS, CDR2 YFSETQ, per germline. Between the trimmed V and J ends, which lost 1 base and 7 bases, there was a span of 14 bases. CDR3 loop: CASSLLGAGGEAFF. The CDR3 DNA reads as TGCGCCAGCAGCTTGTTAGGGGCGGGGGGTGAAGCTTTCTTT. Combining the CDR3 with reference TRBV5-1 and TRBJ1-1 gives the whole variable domain KAGVTQTPRYLIKTRGQQVTLSCSPISGHRSVSWYQQTPGQGLQFLFEYFSETQRNKGNFPGRFSGRQFSNSRSEMNVSTLELGDSALYLCASSLLGAGGEAFFGQGTRLTVV.

J is TRBJ2-7 and V is TRBV14; D not resolved. The CDR3 covers 14 residues. Per germline, CDR1 SGHDN and CDR2 FVKESK. Trimming pared 1 base from V and 3 bases from J, leaving 10 bases between. This chain's CDR3 is CASSQGIRYYEQYF. CDR3 coding DNA: TGTGCCAGCAGCCAAGGTATCAGATACTACGAGCAGTACTTC. The whole variable domain, filled in from reference TRBV14 and TRBJ2-7, reads EAGVTQFPSHSVIEKGQTVTLRCDPISGHDNLYWYRRVMGKEIKFLLHFVKESKQDESGMPNNRFLAERTGGTYSTLKVQPAELEDSGVYFCASSQGIRYYEQYFGPGTRLTVT.

This clonotype appeared a single time. V and J are TRBV5-1 and TRBJ2-3, with D possibly matching TRBD1 (5 bases). Germline CDR1 reads SGHRS; CDR2 reads YFSETQ. This CDR3 region has 15 residues. V was trimmed by 3 bases and J by 0 bases, leaving 11 bases between them. CDR3 amino acids: CASSSQGTSTDTQYF. DNA of the CDR3: TGCGCCAGCAGCTCTCAGGGTACTAGCACAGATACGCAGTATTTT.

This clonotype was found once. This sequence joins TRBV25-1 and TRBJ2-5, with 8 bases that match TRBD2. Germline CDR1 reads MGHDK; CDR2 reads SYGVNS. This CDR3 contains 15 residues. Trimming took 1 base from V and 3 from J; bases not matched to a gene: 4. CDR3 coding DNA: TGTGCCAGCAGTGAATTTACTAGCGGAAAAGAGACCCAGTACTTC. It is translated as CASSEFTSGKETQYF.